This TCR beta chain was captured by sequencing in a study of blood T cell repertoires in COVID-19. Study details: The study drew acute and convalescent COVID-19 samples from the United States, Italy and Spain. PBMCs, B-cell-depleted T cells, or T cells provided the cDNA or gDNA that made up the material.

Per the authors' pipeline: Reference gene primer amplification gave estimated nucleated cell counts. Profiled with immunoSEQ multiplex PCR; TCRdb holds only in-frame clones, not every one. V and J calls and clone size come straight from that table; D and trimming were deduced from the DNA. The repertoire holds 380,000 or so clones, about 90% seen once, with 1% to 1.5% in the top ten. There are 13 residues in the CDR3. Germline CDR1 is LNHDA and CDR2 is SQIVND (reference sequence). Deletions cut 7 bases from V and 2 bases from J, with 9 bases between. The sample taken for sequencing was peripheral blood. The clonotype originates from a man in his forties with acute or convalescent COVID-19. The chain links TRBV19 to TRBJ1-3, with D uncertain. This chain's CDR3 is CASNIGAGNTIYF. The CDR3, as DNA: TGTGCCAGTAACATCGGGGCTGGAAACACCATATATTTT. The full variable domain, with the rest looked up from reference TRBV19 and TRBJ1-3, is DGGITQSPKYLFRKEGQNVTLSCEQNLNHDAMYWYRQDPGQGLRLIYYSQIVNDFQKGDIAEGYSVSREKKESFPLTVTSAQKNPTAFYLCASNIGAGNTIYFGEGSWLTVV.